This T cell receptor beta chain was captured in a study of blood T cell repertoires in COVID-19. About the study: Samples of COVID-19 (acute and convalescent) were obtained from the United States, Italy and Spain.

Original handling: For nucleated cells, counts were estimated from reference gene primer amplification. TCRdb keeps only in-frame clones here, not all; method: immunoSEQ multiplex PCR. D and trimming were read from the DNA, whereas the V and J calls and clone size are those reported in that table. The sample consists of tens of thousands of clones, roughly 88% of them appearing once. The CDR3 runs to 14 residues. Trimming removed 0 bases at V and 9 bases at J, with 13 bases between. CDR1 and CDR2 from the germline V gene are SGHRS and YFSETQ. V is TRBV5-1 and J is TRBJ2-1, with a tentative D call TRBD2 (6 bases). Material: peripheral blood. The clonotype comes from a man aged 45 to 65 with active COVID-19. CDR3 amino acids: CASSLDTGDAEQFF. The CDR3 DNA is TGCGCCAGCAGCTTGGACACGGGAGACGCTGAGCAGTTCTTC.